These T cell receptor beta chains were read from a single sample in a study of glioma-infiltrating T cells. MiXCR was run by TCRdb on the multiplex PCR reads, yielding one entry per CDR3 protein. The top ten hold approximately 46% of the sample, which has around 100,000 distinct CDR3 sequences, less than 30% seen once. Sequencing input: glioma tissue, nonneoplastic brain tissue, or PBMCs (not recorded which). These receptors were collected from a human donor with low-grade glioma or glioblastoma, undergoing nonglioma brain surgery, or in good health (not recorded which). Each CDR3 is given with its conserved first and last residue. A D gene is named only where the DNA matches it firmly. Clone size, where shown, is once, few, many, or a class for clones that have expanded.

V gene,clone size,J gene,D gene,CDR3 protein,CDR3 DNA
TRBV18,-,TRBJ2-7,TRBD1,CASSPGTGNEQYF,TGTGCCAGCTCACCAGGGACAGGGAACGAGCAGTACTTC
TRBV7-2,-,TRBJ2-7,TRBD2,CASSLGKAIVAGYYEQYF,TGTGCCAGCAGCTTAGGAAAGGCTATAGTAGCGGGTTACTACGAGCAGTACTTC
TRBV28,many,TRBJ2-1,-,CASSLVNEQFF,TGTGCCAGCAGTTTGGTCAATGAGCAGTTCTTC
TRBV2,-,TRBJ1-5,-,CASSEGSYSNQPQHF,TGTGCCAGCAGTGAAGGGTCTTATAGCAATCAGCCCCAGCATTTT
TRBV28,many,TRBJ1-3,-,CASGQVQISGNTIYF,TGTGCCAGCGGCCAGGTGCAGATCTCTGGAAACACCATATATTTT
TRBV6-1,many,TRBJ1-1,-,CASETGMNTEAFF,TGTGCCAGCGAGACAGGAATGAACACTGAAGCTTTCTTT
TRBV6-5,-,TRBJ1-1,TRBD1,CASLQQGNTEVFF,TGTGCCAGTCTCCAACAGGGGAACACTGAAGTTTTCTTT
TRBV6-1,-,TRBJ2-7,-,CASRLNRENTYEQYF,TGTGCCAGCAGGCTCAACAGGGAGAATACCTACGAGCAGTACTTC
TRBV20-1,many,TRBJ1-6,TRBD1,CSASRGQAGYNSPLHF,TGCAGTGCTAGCAGGGGACAGGCTGGCTATAATTCACCCCTCCACTTT
TRBV6-1,many,TRBJ2-1,-,CASIETIGARDEQFF,TGTGCCAGCATTGAAACTATCGGGGCAAGGGATGAGCAGTTCTTC
TRBV28,many,TRBJ1-1,TRBD1,CASSLPPGQMNTEAFF,TGTGCCAGCAGTTTACCCCCGGGACAGATGAACACTGAAGCTTTCTTT
TRBV29-1,many,TRBJ2-1,TRBD2,CSVSGGPHNEQFF,TGCAGCGTTAGCGGGGGGCCCCACAATGAGCAGTTCTTC
TRBV6-1,many,TRBJ2-1,TRBD2,CASSSYGTSGGPPYNEQFF,TGTGCCAGCAGTTCCTATGGGACTAGCGGGGGGCCTCCTTACAATGAGCAGTTCTTC
TRBV6-1,many,TRBJ1-3,TRBD1,CASRRDRGGNTIYF,TGTGCCAGCAGACGGGACAGGGGTGGAAACACCATATATTTT
TRBV7-2,-,TRBJ1-4,TRBD1,CASSFYQGEVEKLFF,TGTGCCAGCAGCTTCTACCAGGGGGAAGTTGAAAAACTGTTTTTT
TRBV27,-,TRBJ2-1,-,CASSPVGLAFNEQFF,TGTGCCAGCAGCCCCGTTGGGCTAGCGTTCAATGAGCAGTTCTTC
TRBV7-9,few,TRBJ2-1,-,CASGGWGNEQFF,TGTGCCAGCGGAGGATGGGGCAATGAGCAGTTCTTC
TRBV19,-,TRBJ2-4,-,CASSSPDKRNIQYF,TGTGCCAGTAGTTCCCCGGACAAACGAAACATTCAGTACTTC
TRBV11-2,many,TRBJ1-5,-,CASSPSFNQPQHF,TGTGCCAGCAGTCCTTCTTTCAATCAGCCCCAGCATTTT
TRBV28,many,TRBJ1-1,-,CASRYRERTPEAFF,TGTGCCAGCAGATACAGGGAAAGGACTCCTGAAGCTTTCTTT
TRBV3-1,many,TRBJ1-1,-,CASSQANTEAFF,TGTGCCAGCAGCCAAGCTAACACTGAAGCTTTCTTT
TRBV4-3,-,TRBJ1-3,-,CAGSQVGRSSGNTIYF,TGCGCCGGCAGCCAAGTTGGAAGATCATCTGGAAACACCATATATTTT
TRBV6-1,many,TRBJ1-3,TRBD1,CASSPGGARYTIYF,TGTGCCAGCAGTCCAGGGGGGGCCAGATACACCATATATTTT
TRBV4-1,many,TRBJ1-6,-,CASSQLEDQYSPLHF,TGCGCCAGCAGCCAATTGGAAGACCAGTATTCACCCCTCCACTTT
TRBV11-2,few,TRBJ2-3,TRBD2,CASTSYLGGGAQDTQYF,TGTGCCAGCACCAGTTACTTGGGCGGGGGGGCCCAAGATACGCAGTATTTT
TRBV6-2/TRBV6-3,many,TRBJ1-2,-,CASSYSFRTVGGYTF,TGTGCCAGCAGTTACTCGTTTCGGACGGTCGGGGGCTACACCTTC
TRBV6-1,many,TRBJ1-1,-,CASSLQQGNTEAFF,TGTGCCAGCAGTCTCCAACAGGGGAACACTGAAGCTTTCTTT
TRBV18,few,TRBJ2-3,TRBD2,CASSPTSGGGDTQYF,TGTGCCAGCTCACCGACTAGCGGGGGTGGTGATACGCAGTATTTT
TRBV7-2,many,TRBJ2-5,TRBD2,CASSLLGGQETQYF,TGTGCCAGCAGCTTACTCGGGGGGCAAGAGACCCAGTACTTC
TRBV7-2,many,TRBJ2-5,-,CASSLSEWAETQYF,TGTGCCAGCAGCTTATCGGAGTGGGCAGAGACCCAGTACTTC
TRBV6-6,many,TRBJ2-5,-,CASSYTETQYF,TGTGCCAGCAGTTACACGGAGACCCAGTACTTC
TRBV7-8,many,TRBJ2-2,TRBD1,CASSLELGQGGITGELFF,TGTGCCAGCAGCTTAGAACTAGGACAGGGGGGTATCACCGGGGAGCTGTTTTTT
TRBV20-1,many,TRBJ1-2,-,CSAVDTSGNYGYTF,TGCAGTGCTGTTGATACAAGCGGGAACTATGGCTACACCTTC
TRBV6-1,many,TRBJ1-1,-,CASSSPRGSEAFF,TGTGCCAGCAGTTCCCCAAGGGGGTCTGAAGCTTTCTTT
TRBV28,many,TRBJ1-2,-,CASSLRGVGYTF,TGTGCCAGCAGTTTGCGGGGGGTCGGCTACACCTTC
TRBV12-3/TRBV12-4,-,TRBJ1-5,TRBD1,CANSPRTGGNQPQHF,TGTGCCAACAGTCCTAGGACAGGGGGAAATCAGCCCCAGCATTTT
TRBV7-2,many,TRBJ2-2,-,CASSRGGVDTGELFF,TGTGCCAGCAGCCGCGGAGGGGTCGACACCGGGGAGCTGTTTTTT
TRBV19,few,TRBJ2-7,TRBD1,CASTAQGGQTTYEQYF,TGTGCCAGTACCGCTCAAGGGGGACAGACGACCTACGAGCAGTACTTC
TRBV12-3/TRBV12-4,few,TRBJ1-4,-,CASSFRDGIPDELFF,TGTGCCAGCAGTTTCAGGGACGGAATTCCCGATGAACTGTTTTTT
TRBV29-1,few,TRBJ2-7,TRBD2,CSVVGGEEQYF,TGCAGCGTTGTTGGGGGGGAGGAGCAGTACTTC
TRBV6-1,many,TRBJ1-2,-,CASTTSQGGYTF,TGTGCCAGCACCACCAGTCAGGGGGGCTACACCTTC
TRBV5-1,few,TRBJ2-2,TRBD1,CASSFGTVGTGELFF,TGCGCCAGCAGCTTTGGGACAGTCGGGACCGGGGAGCTGTTTTTT
TRBV19,-,TRBJ2-1,TRBD2,CASREGSGGLNEQFF,TGTGCCAGTAGGGAGGGTAGCGGGGGACTCAATGAGCAGTTCTTC
TRBV20-1,many,TRBJ1-6,-,CSAPTVSSYNSPLHF,TGCAGTGCTCCCACAGTCAGCTCCTATAATTCACCCCTCCACTTT
TRBV20-1,many,TRBJ1-5,-,CSARDFYSNQPQHF,TGCAGTGCTAGAGATTTTTATAGCAATCAGCCCCAGCATTTT
TRBV18,many,TRBJ2-5,TRBD2,CASSPREIRETQYF,TGTGCCAGCTCACCGCGGGAGATACGGGAGACCCAGTACTTC
TRBV5-1,-,TRBJ2-1,-,CASKVEGGLREQFF,TGCGCCAGCAAAGTTGAGGGGGGCCTCCGAGAGCAGTTCTTC
TRBV18,-,TRBJ1-5,-,CASSPPNDGDQPQHF,TGTGCCAGCTCACCACCGAATGACGGTGATCAGCCCCAGCATTTT
TRBV2,many,TRBJ2-3,-,CASSSAGLSTDTQYF,TGTGCCAGCAGTTCGGCAGGACTAAGCACAGATACGCAGTATTTT
TRBV20-1,many,TRBJ2-3,-,CSAHPPTRADTQYF,TGCAGTGCCCATCCGCCTACGCGGGCAGATACGCAGTATTTT
TRBV6-1,-,TRBJ2-7,-,CASNRDPYEQYF,TGTGCCAGCAACAGGGACCCCTACGAGCAGTACTTC